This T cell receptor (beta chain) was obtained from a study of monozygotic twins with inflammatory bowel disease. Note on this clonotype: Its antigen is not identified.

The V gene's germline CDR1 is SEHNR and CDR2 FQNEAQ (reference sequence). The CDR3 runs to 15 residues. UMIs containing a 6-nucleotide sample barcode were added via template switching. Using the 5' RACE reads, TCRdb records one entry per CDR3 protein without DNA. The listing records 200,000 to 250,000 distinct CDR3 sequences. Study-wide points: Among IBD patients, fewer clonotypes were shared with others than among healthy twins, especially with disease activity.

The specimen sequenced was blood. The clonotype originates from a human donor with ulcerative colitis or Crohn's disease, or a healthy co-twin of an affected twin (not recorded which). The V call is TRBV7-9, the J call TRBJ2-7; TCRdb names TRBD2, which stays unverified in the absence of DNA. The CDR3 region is CASSQTRDFSEEQYF.